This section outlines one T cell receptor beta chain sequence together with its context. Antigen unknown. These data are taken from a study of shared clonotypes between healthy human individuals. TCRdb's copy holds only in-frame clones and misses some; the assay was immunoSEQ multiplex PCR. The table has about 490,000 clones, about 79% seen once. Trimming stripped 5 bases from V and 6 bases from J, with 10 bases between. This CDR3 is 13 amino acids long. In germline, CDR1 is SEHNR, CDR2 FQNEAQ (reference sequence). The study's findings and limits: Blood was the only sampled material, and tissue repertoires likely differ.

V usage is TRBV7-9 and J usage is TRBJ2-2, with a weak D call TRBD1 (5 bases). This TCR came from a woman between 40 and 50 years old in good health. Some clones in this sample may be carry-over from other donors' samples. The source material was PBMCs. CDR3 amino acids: CASSPTVAGELFF. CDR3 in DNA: TGTGCCAGCAGCCCGACAGTTGCCGGGGAGCTGTTTTTT.